This passage covers 21 T cell receptor beta chains from one sample sequenced in a study of CD8 T cells in ankylosing spondylitis. Study results and limitations: There was a TCR beta motif, made of eight highly homologous variants, that appeared characteristic of ankylosing spondylitis blood.

TCRdb recomputed calls from the 5' RACE reads with MiXCR, one row per CDR3 protein. The sample has some 840,000 distinct CDR3 sequences, over 9.5% seen once. No antigen is known for these receptors. Material: blood, either unsorted or a sorted T cell fraction (not recorded which). The receptors originated from a male donor with ankylosing spondylitis.

V and J are TRBV7-6 and TRBJ1-4; D not certain. The CDR3 contains 15 residues. The V gene's germline CDR1 is SGHVS and CDR2 FNYEAQ. V was cut by 6 bases and J by 5 bases, with 16 bases left in between. The CDR3 loop reads CASSSSRGLNEKLFF. The CDR3 DNA is TGTGCCAGCAGTTCTTCCCGAGGGTTGAATGAAAAACTGTTTTTT.

V usage is TRBV6-1 and J usage is TRBJ2-2; D is uncertain. The CDR3 has 14 amino acids. The germline CDR1 and CDR2 sequences are MNHNS and SASEGT. Trimming stripped 5 bases from V and 5 bases from J, with 12 bases between. CDR3 sequence reads: CASSTRRGTGELFF. The DNA of the CDR3 is TGTGCCAGCAGTACCCGCCGTGGAACCGGGGAGCTGTTTTTT.

This clonotype was observed at least ten times. The CDR3 sequence is CSATGHGNQPQHF. The CDR3 coding sequence is TGCAGTGCTACGGGACATGGCAATCAGCCCCAGCATTTT. The V gene is TRBV20-1, the J gene TRBJ1-5; TRBD1 is a possible D gene (6 bases). The CDR3 spans 13 residues. With 4 bases removed from V and 2 bases from J, the gap between germline ends came to 9 bases. Germline V lookup: CDR1 DFQATT, CDR2 SNEGSKA (reference sequence).

This clonotype has more than one count but fewer than ten. The V call is TRBV29-1, the J call TRBJ1-4, with D possibly matching TRBD1 (5 bases). Germline-derived CDR1 and CDR2 are SQVTM and ANQGSEA. V was cut by 7 bases and J by 5 bases, with 14 bases left in between. The CDR3 loop spans 13 amino acids. CDR3 DNA sequence: TGCAGCGCTAAGACGGGGGAGAATGAAAAACTGTTTTTT. Protein product: CSAKTGENEKLFF.

This chain links TRBV5-1 with TRBJ2-3, with 7 bases identical to TRBD2. CDR3 length: 16 amino acids. Trimming took 0 bases from V and 2 from J; bases not matched to a gene: 6. CDR1 and CDR2 (germline): SGHRS, YFSETQ. Here the CDR3 reads CASSLDPAGHTDTQYF. The DNA of the CDR3 is TGCGCCAGCAGCTTGGACCCAGCGGGGCACACAGATACGCAGTATTTT.

This clonotype was picked up a small number of times. The V and J genes are TRBV20-1 and TRBJ2-5; D may be TRBD2 (6 bases). Trimming left V 0 bases short and J 2 bases short, with 13 bases between. CDR1 is DFQATT and CDR2 is SNEGSKA in the germline V gene (reference sequence). The CDR3 runs to 15 residues. CDR3 loop: CSARDLGLGQETQYF. The CDR3 DNA is TGCAGTGCTAGAGATTTGGGACTGGGGCAAGAGACCCAGTACTTC.

The chain carries TRBV7-9 and TRBJ2-7; a weak D match, TRBD2 (6 bases). The germline V and J ends were trimmed by 1 base and 3 bases, with 10 bases remaining between them. The V gene's germline CDR1 is SEHNR and CDR2 FQNEAQ (reference sequence). The CDR3 has 14 amino acids. In nucleotides, the CDR3 is TGTGCCAGCAGCTTAGGCGGGGCCGACTACGAGCAGTACTTC. Translation gives CASSLGGADYEQYF.

This clonotype was found many times. This rearrangement joins TRBV7-2 to TRBJ2-3; the D gene is possibly TRBD2 (6 bases). Trimming removed 5 bases from V and 0 bases from J, with 12 bases in between. This CDR3 is built from 15 residues. Germline loops: CDR1 SGHTA, CDR2 FQGNSA. CDR3 nucleotide sequence: TGTGCCAGCAGCCCGAGCCGGGGGAGCACAGATACGCAGTATTTT. It yields the protein CASSPSRGSTDTQYF.

This clonotype has just a few counts. The rearrangement joins TRBV7-6 to TRBJ2-1; 10 bases align to TRBD2. V lost 5 bases to trimming and J lost 4 bases; unmatched junction nucleotides: 8. The germline V gene encodes CDR1 SGHVS and CDR2 FNYEAQ. The length of the CDR3 is 16 residues. This CDR3 reads CASSPRRLAGYNEQFF. CDR3 bases: TGTGCCAGCAGCCCCCGCCGACTAGCGGGTTACAATGAGCAGTTCTTC.

V usage is TRBV4-3 and J usage is TRBJ1-1; the D is unclear. The CDR3 covers 14 residues. Germline V gene sequence: CDR1 LGHNA, CDR2 YSLEER. V lost 0 bases and J 1 base, leaving 6 bases between the germline ends. CDR3 sequence reads: CASSQEGGNTEAFF. The CDR3 nucleotides are TGCGCCAGCAGCCAAGAAGGCGGGAACACTGAAGCTTTCTTT.

This clonotype showed up just a few times. The chain joins TRBV18 to TRBJ2-1; no reliable D call. This CDR3 spans 15 amino acids. With 0 bases removed from V and 3 bases from J, the gap between germline ends came to 9 bases. CDR1 is KGHSH, CDR2 LQKENI, per germline. This chain's CDR3 is CASSPPIGRYNEQFF. The CDR3 region has the DNA TGTGCCAGCTCACCACCGATCGGACGCTACAATGAGCAGTTCTTC.

This clonotype was recorded a few times. The chain combines TRBV20-1 with TRBJ2-7; possible D gene TRBD1, 6 bases. The germline CDR1 and CDR2 sequences are DFQATT and SNEGSKA (reference sequence). Deletions cut 7 bases from V and 5 bases from J, with 21 bases between. The CDR3 spans 14 residues. Here the CDR3 reads CSVLGHPEAHEQYF. CDR3 sequence (DNA): TGCAGTGTCCTGGGACACCCAGAGGCCCACGAGCAGTACTTC.

This clonotype was counted at least ten times. J is TRBJ2-7 and V is TRBV7-2, with 10 bases aligning to TRBD2. Germline-derived CDR1 and CDR2 are SGHTA and FQGNSA. This CDR3 is 15 amino acids long. V lost 5 bases to trimming and J lost 3 bases; unmatched junction nucleotides: 7. CDR3 coding DNA: TGTGCCAGCAGCCCTAGGACTAGCGGCCGCTACGAGCAGTACTTC. This encodes CASSPRTSGRYEQYF.

Here the CDR3 DNA reads TGTGCCAGCAGTTACGGTAACGCCAGGGTCTATGGCTACACCTTC. Amino acids: CASSYGNARVYGYTF. J is TRBJ1-2 and V is TRBV6-5, with D possibly being TRBD1 (5 bases). Germline values: CDR1 MNHEY, CDR2 SVGAGI. Trimming pared 2 bases from V and 4 bases from J, leaving 14 bases between. The CDR3 has 15 residues.

This chain uses TRBV6-1 with TRBJ1-2; D gene uncertain. Deletions cut 7 bases from V and 2 bases from J, with 5 bases between. The CDR3 sequence is 11 residues long. Germline CDR1 is MNHNS and CDR2 is SASEGT. The CDR3: CASNTNYGYTF. CDR3 in DNA: TGTGCCAGCAACACAAACTATGGCTACACCTTC.

This clonotype was seen more than once but under ten times. The chain couples TRBV20-1 to TRBJ1-3; D possibly corresponds to TRBD1 (5 bases). V shed 5 bases and J shed 4 bases, with 12 bases lying between them. CDR1 DFQATT and CDR2 SNEGSKA come from the germline V gene (reference sequence). The CDR3 loop spans 13 amino acids. In nucleotides, the CDR3 is TGCAGTGCTCCCCAGGGCCTGGGAAACACCATATATTTT. Protein: CSAPQGLGNTIYF.

Ten or more counts support this clonotype. In DNA form, the CDR3 reads TGCGCCAGCAGCCGAGAACGTTACTACGAGCAGTACTTC. Protein: CASSRERYYEQYF. The chain carries TRBV4-3 and TRBJ2-7; D remains ambiguous. The CDR3 runs to 13 residues. Trimming took off 4 bases at V and 3 bases at J, with 10 bases between the two ends. Germline CDR1 and CDR2: LGHNA and YSLEER.

The chain recombines TRBV20-1 with TRBJ1-1; D may be TRBD1 (6 bases). Germline V gene lookup returns CDR1 DFQATT and CDR2 SNEGSKA (reference sequence). This CDR3 has 11 amino acids. The germline V and J ends were trimmed by 5 bases and 5 bases, with 9 bases remaining between them. The DNA of the CDR3 is TGCAGTGCTGTTACAGGGACTGAAGCTTTCTTT. It translates to CSAVTGTEAFF.

This clonotype has a count of ten or more. The rearrangement joins TRBV18 to TRBJ2-5, with 8 bases aligning to TRBD1. Germline values: CDR1 KGHSH, CDR2 LQKENI. This CDR3 is 13 amino acids long. The CDR3 protein is CASSPQGGETQYF. For the CDR3, the DNA is TGTGCTAGCAGCCCACAGGGGGGAGAGACCCAGTACTTC.

The chain combines TRBV29-1 with TRBJ1-1; no firm D call. Trimming left V 6 bases short and J 0 bases short, with 14 bases between. Germline V gene lookup returns CDR1 SQVTM and CDR2 ANQGSEA. The length of the CDR3 is 14 residues. The CDR3 region has the DNA TGCAGCGTCGACCATCTTCTAGTGAACACTGAAGCTTTCTTT. It is translated as CSVDHLLVNTEAFF.

V gene TRBV20-1 combines with J gene TRBJ2-1; D possibly corresponds to TRBD2 (5 bases). Per the germline V gene, CDR1 is DFQATT and CDR2 is SNEGSKA (reference sequence). V dropped 6 bases and J dropped 0 bases, with 12 bases sitting between them. This CDR3 spans 14 amino acids. CDR3 sequence reads: CSAEEGHSYNEQFF. Written as DNA, the CDR3 is TGCAGTGCCGAAGAGGGTCACTCCTACAATGAGCAGTTCTTC.